This is a list of T cell receptor beta chains from one sample in a study of blood T cell repertoires in COVID-19. Sequencing was performed with immunoSEQ multiplex PCR; in TCRdb, only in-frame clones are kept and a portion is missing. The sample carries 200,000 to 250,000 clones, under 90% recorded once. Sequenced sample: PBMCs or T cells enriched from blood (not recorded which). These TCRs come from a man aged 55 to 70 who had recovered from COVID-19. Each CDR3 is given without its conserved first and last residue. Fields, in order: CDR3 length, V gene, J gene, CDR3 protein.

>13|TRBV10-3|TRBJ1-2
AIKADITGDAGYT
>13|TRBV5-1|TRBJ1-2
ASSLEWSSSIGYT
>13|TRBV7-2|TRBJ1-1
ASSLGGQFNTEAF
>11|TRBV11-2|TRBJ2-7
ASSPQGAYEQY
>9|TRBV20-1|TRBJ2-1
SARDRNEQF
>12|TRBV20-1|TRBJ1-5
SASRQGAGQPQH
>14|TRBV7-9|TRBJ2-3
ASSHGQGASTDTQY
>13|TRBV6-5|TRBJ1-5
ASSFGTGGNQPQH
>11|TRBV20-1|TRBJ1-5
SASGQSNQPQH
>14|TRBV13|TRBJ1-4
ASSPGTGGTNEKLF
>11|TRBV2|TRBJ1-1
ASSSNRGTEAF
>11|TRBV27|TRBJ1-1
ASSLDRNTEAF
>12|TRBV11-1|TRBJ2-3
ASSLSGGADTQY
>12|TRBV6-2/TRBV6-3|TRBJ1-2
ASSSPGSFYGYT
>16|TRBV2|TRBJ2-5
ASSPIKGPGTGRETQY
>10|TRBV6-5|TRBJ2-7
ASSTSSYEQY
>13|TRBV4-3|TRBJ1-1
ASSQDRGYNTEAF
>9|TRBV6-5|TRBJ2-1
ASTRQGVQF
>14|TRBV5-1|TRBJ2-6
ASSPGQGTGANVLT
>13|TRBV10-2|TRBJ1-5
ASTRTGDGNQPQH
>11|TRBV11-2|TRBJ1-1
ASSLDRDIEAF
>13|TRBV20-1|TRBJ1-4
SASGETGLNEKLF
>13|TRBV5-1|TRBJ1-1
ASSLRTGANTEAF
>13|TRBV9|TRBJ2-3
ASSVVGGRGDTQY
>13|TRBV30|TRBJ1-2
AWSTLRYSGRGYT
>14|TRBV11-3|TRBJ1-4
ASSFTGGSTNEKLF
>11|TRBV30|TRBJ1-1
AWSGGGAGEAF
>13|TRBV18|TRBJ2-5
ASSTRQGGGETQY
>14|TRBV27|TRBJ1-2
ASSPQTGQGVYGYT
>10|TRBV15|TRBJ1-2
ATSRDEGRYT
>13|TRBV2|TRBJ1-5
ASSDVDRANQPQH
>12|TRBV7-9|TRBJ1-5
ASSWDVAGGAQH
>11|TRBV11-1|TRBJ2-7
ASSPRVGGLEY
>13|TRBV4-3|TRBJ1-1
ASSHYRGADTEAF
>12|TRBV27|TRBJ1-5
ASKKQGSNQPQH
>13|TRBV25-1|TRBJ2-3
ASSEPRGRTDTQY
>11|TRBV12-3/TRBV12-4|TRBJ1-2
ASSPDRNYGYT
>13|TRBV18|TRBJ2-7
ASSPGQNPSYEQY
>12|TRBV7-8|TRBJ2-7
ASSLEQVSYEQY
>12|TRBV6-5|TRBJ2-2
ASSLNDRTGELF
>13|TRBV5-8|TRBJ1-5
ASSQNYRGGQPQH
>11|TRBV5-1|TRBJ1-2
ASSFGGADGYT
>13|TRBV4-2|TRBJ2-7
ASSQGDRGTYEQY
>12|TRBV5-1|TRBJ2-5
ASSLATSPETQY
>13|TRBV3-1/TRBV3-2|TRBJ1-6
ASSQDKARVSPLH
>11|TRBV7-3|TRBJ1-2
ASSLDRDYGYT
>13|TRBV5-4|TRBJ2-1
ASSLGGTPKNEQF
>15|TRBV7-6|TRBJ2-3
ASSLEPGLADTDTQY
>14|TRBV10-3|TRBJ2-7
AISESGRGIPYEQY
>12|TRBV6-9|TRBJ1-2
ASSYGGRGYGYT
>13|TRBV5-1|TRBJ2-1
ASSVSGGAWDEQF
>11|TRBV12-3/TRBV12-4|TRBJ1-2
ASSFDSFYGYT
>13|TRBV5-1|TRBJ2-1
ASSPTGQTYNEQF
>12|TRBV19|TRBJ2-3
ASSIAGDSDTQY